Below are 30 T cell receptor beta chains sequenced from a single sample in a study of CXCR3-negative and CXCR3-positive naive CD8 T cells. The TRB cDNA libraries were prepared by 5' RACE with UMI labels. TCRdb reanalyzed the 5' RACE reads, giving one entry per CDR3 protein sequence and no DNA. The sample totals about 90,000 distinct CDR3 sequences. Specimen: naive CXCR3- CD8+ T cells from blood. Subset specified: CD45RO-CCR7+CD27+CD95- naive CD8+ T cells lacking CXCR3 (TNR3-). These receptors originate from a human donor in good health. Some clones in this sample may be carry-over from other donors' samples.

CDR3 loop: CASSPGPNAYNEQFF. This chain uses TRBV7-6 with TRBJ2-1; there is no DNA to check the TCRdb D call of TRBD1. The germline V gene encodes CDR1 SGHVS and CDR2 FNYEAQ. The CDR3 loop spans 15 amino acids.

The rearrangement joins TRBV5-1 to TRBJ1-2. The CDR3 is 15 amino acids. The germline CDR1 and CDR2 sequences are SGHRS and YFSETQ. CDR3 residues: CASSLAAEANYGYTF. The whole variable domain, remainder taken from reference TRBV5-1 and TRBJ1-2, is KAGVTQTPRYLIKTRGQQVTLSCSPISGHRSVSWYQQTPGQGLQFLFEYFSETQRNKGNFPGRFSGRQFSNSRSEMNVSTLELGDSALYLCASSLAAEANYGYTFGSGTRLTVV.

The J gene is TRBJ2-7, the V gene TRBV7-9; absent DNA, TCRdb's TRBD2 call cannot be checked. Germline values: CDR1 SEHNR, CDR2 FQNEAQ (reference sequence). This CDR3 contains 17 residues. This chain's CDR3 is CASTTNTGGRSSYEQYF.

The rearrangement uses TRBV29-1 and TRBJ1-2. The germline V gene has CDR1 SQVTM and CDR2 ANQGSEA. The CDR3 length is 11 residues. The CDR3 region is CSVERIYGYTF.

The V and J genes are TRBV19 and TRBJ1-2; TCRdb gives TRBD1 as the D gene, but with no DNA this cannot be confirmed. The CDR3 is made up of 14 amino acids. Germline values: CDR1 LNHDA, CDR2 SQIVND (reference sequence). CDR3 in amino acids: CASTGAGGQEGYTF.

The chain is built from TRBV20-1 and TRBJ1-1. The CDR3 totals 13 residues. Per germline, CDR1 DFQATT and CDR2 SNEGSKA (reference sequence). The CDR3 loop is CSAQPLRETEAFF.

The V call is TRBV7-2, the J call TRBJ2-3; there is no DNA to check the TCRdb D call of TRBD2. The CDR3 has 15 residues. CDR1 and CDR2 from the germline V gene are SGHTA and FQGNSA. CDR3 protein: CASSHLGLHTDTQYF. The whole variable domain, filled in from reference TRBV7-2 and TRBJ2-3, reads GAGVSQSPSNKVTEKGKDVELRCDPISGHTALYWYRQSLGQGLEFLIYFQGNSAPDKSGLPSDRFSAERTGGSVSTLTIQRTQQEDSAVYLCASSHLGLHTDTQYFGPGTRLTVL.

J is TRBJ2-5 and V is TRBV12-3 or TRBV12-4; the TRBD1 assignment by TCRdb is unverifiable without DNA. The CDR3 has 13 amino acids. The CDR3 spells CASRAGAWETQYF.

This rearrangement joins TRBV28 to TRBJ1-3. Germline V CDR1 and CDR2: MDHEN, SYDVKM. This CDR3 has 15 amino acids. This CDR3 is CASSWDRSSGNTIYF.

The chain joins TRBV20-1 to TRBJ1-1. The length of the CDR3 is 12 residues. The V gene's germline CDR1 is DFQATT and CDR2 SNEGSKA (reference sequence). The CDR3 is CSARVGDTEAFF.

Its frequency marks this clonotype as medium-sized. The J gene is TRBJ1-2, the V gene TRBV29-1. In germline, CDR1 is SQVTM, CDR2 ANQGSEA. The CDR3 has 12 residues. The CDR3 loop is CSVEGLSYGYTF.

V and J are TRBV29-1 and TRBJ2-2; TCRdb lists TRBD1, though no DNA is available to test this call. This CDR3 region has 14 residues. Germline assignment: CDR1 SQVTM and CDR2 ANQGSEA. The CDR3 here is CSVVRTGTTGELFF.

The chain uses TRBV4-3 and TRBJ2-1. This CDR3 has 15 amino acids. Germline V gives CDR1 LGHNA, CDR2 YSLEER. This CDR3 reads CASSQVNGPYNEQFF.

V is TRBV5-1 and J is TRBJ1-6. This CDR3 has 18 amino acids. Germline CDR1 SGHRS, CDR2 YFSETQ. The CDR3: CASSLDSNWGSYNSPLHF.

J is TRBJ2-1 and V is TRBV29-1; the D gene TCRdb calls, TRBD1, cannot be checked with no DNA. The CDR3 runs 13 residues. The germline V gene encodes CDR1 SQVTM and CDR2 ANQGSEA. CDR3 amino acids: CSVVIPLTNEQFF.

V gene TRBV7-9 combines with J gene TRBJ2-1; TCRdb lists TRBD1, though no DNA is available to test this call. This CDR3 has 15 amino acids. The V gene's germline CDR1 is SEHNR and CDR2 FQNEAQ (reference sequence). The CDR3 protein is CASSSQGAIHNEQFF.

V usage is TRBV6-2 or TRBV6-3 and J usage is TRBJ2-7. The V gene's germline CDR1 is MNHEY and CDR2 SVGEGT. The CDR3 loop spans 14 amino acids. The CDR3 here is CASSYSRETYEQYF.

The chain employs TRBV5-5 and TRBJ1-1; the D gene TCRdb calls, TRBD1, cannot be checked with no DNA. The length of the CDR3 is 14 residues. Germline-derived CDR1 and CDR2 are SGHKS and YYEKEE (reference sequence). CDR3 region: CASSFGDSYTEAFF.

This chain connects TRBV13 to TRBJ1-2; checking the TCRdb D call of TRBD1 is not possible without DNA. The CDR3 runs to 15 residues. Germline CDR1 reads PRHDT; CDR2 reads FYEKMQ (reference sequence). The chain's CDR3 is CASSSVGTDTYGYTF. The full variable domain, rest sourced from reference TRBV13 and TRBJ1-2, is AAGVIQSPRHLIKEKRETATLKCYPIPRHDTVYWYQQGPGQDPQFLISFYEKMQSDKGSIPDRFSAQQFSDYHSELNMSSLELGDSALYFCASSSVGTDTYGYTFGSGTRLTVV.

Here the CDR3 reads CSVGGGYLYGYTF. V usage is TRBV29-1 and J usage is TRBJ1-2. Per germline, CDR1 SQVTM and CDR2 ANQGSEA. The CDR3 extends over 13 amino acids. Based on the CDR3 plus reference TRBV29-1 and TRBJ1-2, the full variable domain is SAVISQKPSRDICQRGTSLTIQCQVDSQVTMMFWYRQQPGQSLTLIATANQGSEATYESGFVIDKFPISRPNLTFSTLTVSNMSPEDSSIYLCSVGGGYLYGYTFGSGTRLTVV.

The rearrangement joins TRBV4-1 to TRBJ2-1; no DNA is available, so the TRBD1 call from TCRdb remains unchecked. This CDR3 region has 15 residues. CDR1 and CDR2 from the germline V gene are MGHRA and YSYEKL. The CDR3 protein is CASRFRDRVYNEQFF.

The J gene is TRBJ2-1, the V gene TRBV18. This CDR3 is 14 amino acids long. Germline V lookup: CDR1 KGHSH, CDR2 LQKENI. Here the CDR3 reads CASSPTGGNNEQFF. Full variable domain (rest looked up from reference TRBV18 and TRBJ2-1): NAGVMQNPRHLVRRRGQEARLRCSPMKGHSHVYWYRQLPEEGLKFMVYLQKENIIDESGMPKERFSAEFPKEGPSILRIQQVVRGDSAAYFCASSPTGGNNEQFFGPGTRLTVL.

This CDR3 reads CASSYTPTGGAYGYTF. The chain couples TRBV6-5 to TRBJ1-2; TCRdb names TRBD1, which stays unverified in the absence of DNA. Germline assignment: CDR1 MNHEY and CDR2 SVGAGI. The CDR3 extends over 16 amino acids.

The chain is built from TRBV29-1 and TRBJ1-6; no DNA is available, so the TRBD1 call from TCRdb remains unchecked. Germline assignment: CDR1 SQVTM and CDR2 ANQGSEA. This CDR3 contains 14 residues. CDR3 sequence: CSVTQGASNSPLHF.

The V gene is TRBV29-1, the J gene TRBJ2-5; TCRdb outputs TRBD1, but without DNA this stays unchecked. The length of the CDR3 is 15 residues. CDR1 is SQVTM and CDR2 is ANQGSEA in the germline V gene. CDR3 residues: CSVPPGLRPKETQYF.

The chain has TRBV7-6 and TRBJ2-6. CDR3 length: 16 residues. Germline V gene sequence: CDR1 SGHVS, CDR2 FNYEAQ. The CDR3 spells CASSLDHSSGANVLTF.

The chain joins TRBV7-9 to TRBJ2-7; TCRdb's assignment of TRBD2 cannot be checked, as there is no DNA. The CDR3 loop spans 15 amino acids. The germline V gene has CDR1 SEHNR and CDR2 FQNEAQ (reference sequence). CDR3 residues: CASGEDAGPIYEQYF.

The chain recombines TRBV28 with TRBJ2-3; the TRBD1 assignment by TCRdb is unverifiable without DNA. This CDR3 is built from 16 residues. Germline V gives CDR1 MDHEN, CDR2 SYDVKM. CDR3: CASSPTGAYSTDTQYF.

CDR3 sequence: CASSQNYDRDQPQHF. This chain uses TRBV12-3 or TRBV12-4 with TRBJ1-5; TCRdb reports TRBD1, a call that lacks DNA to check it against. CDR3 length: 15 amino acids.

The chain links TRBV4-3 to TRBJ1-6; TCRdb names TRBD1, which stays unverified in the absence of DNA. The V gene's germline CDR1 is LGHNA and CDR2 YSLEER. The CDR3 has 16 residues. CDR3: CASSQDKGQTNSPLHF.